Below are 7 T cell receptor beta chains sequenced from a single sample in a study of shared clonotypes between healthy human individuals. Terminally differentiated effector memory CD45RA+ cells were excluded by CCR7 positive selection of CD45RO-negative cells. The repertoire was sequenced with immunoSEQ multiplex PCR; TCRdb's copy has only in-frame clones and lacks some. The sample shows about 1.9 million clones, just over 90% of them seen only once. The sample consisted of naive CD8+ T cells from PBMCs. Receptors originate from a man between 18 and 29 years old in good health. Some clones in this sample may be carry-over from other donors' samples.

The chain employs TRBV27 and TRBJ2-7; D call uncertain. In germline, CDR1 is MNHEY, CDR2 SMNVEV (reference sequence). This CDR3 has 13 residues. Deletions cut 5 bases from V and 6 bases from J, with 14 bases between. The CDR3 DNA reads as TGTGCCAGCAGTCCCATCCTTGGGGTCGAGCAGTACTTC. It codes for CASSPILGVEQYF.

This rearrangement joins TRBV7-9 to TRBJ1-1; no definite D call. This CDR3 comprises 13 residues. Trimming took 2 bases from V and 1 from J, leaving 5 bases between them. Germline assignment: CDR1 SEHNR and CDR2 FQNEAQ (reference sequence). The CDR3 bases are TGTGCCAGCAGCTTATTTCCGAACACTGAAGCTTTCTTT. Translation gives CASSLFPNTEAFF.

The CDR3 coding sequence is TGTGCCAGCACCGAAGCCGAGGGAGGCCACAGCAATCAGCCCCAGCATTTT. Translation gives CASTEAEGGHSNQPQHF. The chain carries TRBV7-8 and TRBJ1-5; D gene ambiguous. V was trimmed by 7 bases and J by 1 base, leaving 20 bases between them. There are 17 residues in the CDR3. The germline V gene has CDR1 SGHVS and CDR2 FQNEAQ.

The V gene is TRBV27, the J gene TRBJ1-1; D remains ambiguous. Between the trimmed V and J ends, which lost 5 bases and 0 bases, there was a span of 13 bases. The CDR3 has 15 amino acids. Germline CDR1 and CDR2: MNHEY and SMNVEV (reference sequence). The CDR3 region is CASSPSGVLNTEAFF. As DNA, the CDR3 is TGTGCCAGCAGTCCCTCTGGGGTTTTGAACACTGAAGCTTTCTTT.

The J gene is TRBJ2-7, the V gene TRBV9; 8 bases align to TRBD2. J gave up 3 bases and V 3 bases, and 8 bases lay outside the gene matches. The CDR3 is made up of 15 amino acids. Germline V gene lookup returns CDR1 SGDLS and CDR2 YYNGEE. The DNA of the CDR3 is TGTGCCAGCAGCGCGGGAGGGGGACCGAACTACGAGCAGTACTTC. It codes for CASSAGGGPNYEQYF.

The rearrangement joins TRBV27 to TRBJ2-1; 11 bases align to TRBD2. CDR3 size: 17 residues. CDR1 and CDR2 from the germline V gene are MNHEY and SMNVEV (reference sequence). Trimming cost V 5 bases and J 4 bases; bases outside gene matches: 10. The CDR3 region has the DNA TGTGCCAGCAGTACCTCCCTCGGGACTAGCGGTTACAATGAGCAGTTCTTC. This gives the protein CASSTSLGTSGYNEQFF.

The chain recombines TRBV7-9 with TRBJ2-3; no clear D gene. Per the germline V gene, CDR1 is SEHNR and CDR2 is FQNEAQ (reference sequence). The CDR3 is made up of 14 amino acids. V lost 6 bases and J lost 3, with 13 bases in between. CDR3 DNA: TGTGCCAGCAGGTCCGGCGATTGGACAGATACGCAGTATTTT. This sequence encodes CASRSGDWTDTQYF.